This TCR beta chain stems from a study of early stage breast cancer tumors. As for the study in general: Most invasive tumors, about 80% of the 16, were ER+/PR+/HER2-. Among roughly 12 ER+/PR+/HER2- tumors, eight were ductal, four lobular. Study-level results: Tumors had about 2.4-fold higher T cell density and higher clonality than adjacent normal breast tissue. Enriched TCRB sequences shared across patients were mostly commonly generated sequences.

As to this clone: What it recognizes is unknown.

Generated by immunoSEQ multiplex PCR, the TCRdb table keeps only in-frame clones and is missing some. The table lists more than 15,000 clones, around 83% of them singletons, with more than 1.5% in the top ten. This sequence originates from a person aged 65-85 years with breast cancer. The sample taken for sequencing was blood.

CDR3 DNA: TGTGCCAGTAGTATGGGCAGGGCACTCGAAGCTTTCTTT. It codes for CASSMGRALEAFF. The chain employs TRBV19 and TRBJ1-1, with D possibly being TRBD1 (5 bases). CDR1 is LNHDA and CDR2 is SQIVND in the germline V gene (reference sequence). This CDR3 contains 13 residues. Trimming removed 3 bases from V and 8 bases from J, with 13 bases in between. Combining the CDR3 with reference TRBV19 and TRBJ1-1 gives the whole variable domain DGGITQSPKYLFRKEGQNVTLSCEQNLNHDAMYWYRQDPGQGLRLIYYSQIVNDFQKGDIAEGYSVSREKKESFPLTVTSAQKNPTAFYLCASSMGRALEAFFGQGTRLTVV.